The source of this T cell receptor (beta chain) is a study of blood T cell repertoires in COVID-19. Background on the study: The analysed material was cDNA or gDNA that came from T cells, B-cell-depleted T cells, or PBMCs.

In the original analysis: Using reference gene primer amplification, nucleated cell counts were estimated. The repertoire was sequenced with immunoSEQ multiplex PCR; TCRdb's copy has only in-frame clones and lacks some. The DNA was the basis for D and trimming; V, J and clone size are from that table. The data hold about 84,000 clones, with around three quarters observed a single time. Germline V gene lookup returns CDR1 SNHLY and CDR2 FYNNEI. V lost 2 bases and J lost 8; bases outside the gene matches: 9. The CDR3 length is 16 residues. The chain couples TRBV2 to TRBJ1-5, with TRBD1 matching over 10 bases. Sequencing was performed on peripheral blood. The sequence was obtained from a man in his forties or fifties with active or convalescent COVID-19. DNA for the CDR3: TGTGCCAGCAGTGAAACCGGGACAGGGGTTACGAAGCCCCAGCATTTT. Translated: CASSETGTGVTKPQHF.